This T cell receptor (beta chain) was captured in a study of cytomegalovirus exposure and HLA in healthy donors. Primers: 60 Vbeta forward and 13 Jbeta reverse. Produced via immunoSEQ multiplex PCR; TCRdb's table is partial and in-frame only. The table has around 100,000 clones, 75% seen once. Study-wide results and caveats: Another analysis was done later, and it associated around 16,000 TCR beta sequences with HLA alleles at 0.05 false discovery rate. CMV serostatus was the sole immune exposure data available.

CDR1 MNHEY and CDR2 SMNVEV come from the germline V gene (reference sequence). V shed 10 bases and J 5 bases; nucleotides not matched to a gene: 11. The length of the CDR3 is 15 residues. In the case of this clone: The antigen is unknown.

Sequencing used PBMCs. The TCR sequence derives from a man in his fifties or sixties in good health and CMV-seronegative. The V call is TRBV27, the J call TRBJ1-6; 7 nucleotides match TRBD1. DNA of the CDR3: TGTGCCACAGCAGCCTGGGGACAGAATAATTCACCCCTCCACTTT. The encoded protein is CATAAWGQNNSPLHF.